The clone carrying this T cell receptor (beta chain) has at least ten counts. Unique molecular identifiers were used in preparing the TCRbeta library. In TCRdb, the PCR reads were re-called with MiXCR into one record per CDR3 protein. The sample yields some 200,000 distinct CDR3 sequences, about 9.6% seen once. This record comes from a study of T-cell reconstitution after alpha-beta-depleted transplantation in children. Trimming removed 5 bases from V and 6 bases from J; junction bases left unmatched: 7. CDR3 size: 14 residues. The germline V gene encodes CDR1 SGHTA and CDR2 FQGNSA. The rearrangement uses TRBV7-2 and TRBJ2-3; 8 nucleotides agree with TRBD2. This clonotype was sampled from a human donor who donated a stem cell graft to a child with SCID. The starting material was PBMCs from the stem cell graft donor, obtained from the stem cell graft. In DNA, the CDR3 is TGTGCCAGCAGCCGGGGACTAGATCCCGATACGCAGTATTTT. Its protein is CASSRGLDPDTQYF.